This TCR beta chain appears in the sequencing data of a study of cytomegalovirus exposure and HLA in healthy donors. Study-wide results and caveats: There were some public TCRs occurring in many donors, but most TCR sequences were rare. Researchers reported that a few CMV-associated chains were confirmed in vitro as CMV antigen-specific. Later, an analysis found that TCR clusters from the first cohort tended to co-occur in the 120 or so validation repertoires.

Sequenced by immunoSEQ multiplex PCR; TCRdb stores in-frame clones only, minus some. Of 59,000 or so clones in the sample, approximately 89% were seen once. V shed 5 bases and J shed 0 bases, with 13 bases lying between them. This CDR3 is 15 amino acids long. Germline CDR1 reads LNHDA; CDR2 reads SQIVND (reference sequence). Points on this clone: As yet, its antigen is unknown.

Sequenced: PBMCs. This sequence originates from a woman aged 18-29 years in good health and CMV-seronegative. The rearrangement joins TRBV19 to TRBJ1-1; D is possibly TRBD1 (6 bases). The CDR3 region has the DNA TGTGCCAGTAGTCTTATGGGGGCCATGAACACTGAAGCTTTCTTT. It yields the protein CASSLMGAMNTEAFF.